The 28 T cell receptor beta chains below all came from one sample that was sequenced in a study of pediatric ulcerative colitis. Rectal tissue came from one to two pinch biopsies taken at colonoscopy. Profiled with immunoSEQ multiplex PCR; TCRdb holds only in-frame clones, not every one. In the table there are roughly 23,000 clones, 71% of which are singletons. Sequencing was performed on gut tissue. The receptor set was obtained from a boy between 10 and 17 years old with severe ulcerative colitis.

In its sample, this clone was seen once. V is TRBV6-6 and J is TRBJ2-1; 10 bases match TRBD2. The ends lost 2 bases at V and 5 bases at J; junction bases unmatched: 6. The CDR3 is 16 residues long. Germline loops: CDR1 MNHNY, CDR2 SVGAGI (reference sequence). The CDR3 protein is CASSYTQRGGNNEQFF. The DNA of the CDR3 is TGTGCCAGCAGTTACACCCAGCGGGGGGGTAACAATGAGCAGTTCTTC.

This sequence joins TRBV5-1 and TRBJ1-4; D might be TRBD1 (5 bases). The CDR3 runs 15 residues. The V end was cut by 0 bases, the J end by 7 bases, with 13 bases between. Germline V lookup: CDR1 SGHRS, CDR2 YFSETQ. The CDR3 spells CASSLDGGLTEKLFF. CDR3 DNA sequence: TGCGCCAGCAGCTTGGACGGGGGTCTGACTGAAAAACTGTTTTTT.

CDR3 loop: CASRVGQGSPGPQHF. The CDR3 coding sequence is TGTGCCAGTAGGGTAGGACAGGGGTCCCCGGGGCCCCAGCATTTT. J is TRBJ1-5 and V is TRBV19; TRBD1 matches at 9 bases. The germline gives CDR1 LNHDA, CDR2 SQIVND (reference sequence). J lost 9 bases, V lost 6 bases, and 12 bases had no gene match. The CDR3 spans 15 residues.

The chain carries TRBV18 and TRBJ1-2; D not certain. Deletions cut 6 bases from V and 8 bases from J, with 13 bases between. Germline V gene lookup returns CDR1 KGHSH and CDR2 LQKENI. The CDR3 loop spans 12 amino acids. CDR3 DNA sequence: TGTGCCAGCTCTCCCTTGGGAGGAGGCTACACCTTC. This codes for CASSPLGGGYTF.

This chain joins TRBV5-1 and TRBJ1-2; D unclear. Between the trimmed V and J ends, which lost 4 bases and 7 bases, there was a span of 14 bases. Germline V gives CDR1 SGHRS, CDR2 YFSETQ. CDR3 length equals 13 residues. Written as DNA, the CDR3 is TGCGCCAGCAGCCCAGAAGGTGTGGGTGGCTACACCTTC. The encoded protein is CASSPEGVGGYTF.

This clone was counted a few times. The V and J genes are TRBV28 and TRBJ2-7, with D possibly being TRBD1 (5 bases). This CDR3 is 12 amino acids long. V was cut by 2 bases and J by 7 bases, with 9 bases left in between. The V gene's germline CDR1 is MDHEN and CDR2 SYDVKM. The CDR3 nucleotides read TGTGCCAGCAGTTTACAGGGATGGGAGCAGTACTTC. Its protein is CASSLQGWEQYF.

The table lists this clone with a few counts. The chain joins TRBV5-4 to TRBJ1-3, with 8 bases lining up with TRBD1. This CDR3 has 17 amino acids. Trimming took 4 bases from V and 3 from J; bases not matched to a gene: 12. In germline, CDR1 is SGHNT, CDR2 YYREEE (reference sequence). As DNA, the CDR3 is TGTGCCAGCAGCACCAGGGGGCCTCTTCGTAGTGGAAACACCATATATTTT. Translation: CASSTRGPLRSGNTIYF.

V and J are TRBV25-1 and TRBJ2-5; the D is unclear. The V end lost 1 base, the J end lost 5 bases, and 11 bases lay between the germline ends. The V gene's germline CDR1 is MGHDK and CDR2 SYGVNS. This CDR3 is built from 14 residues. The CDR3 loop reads CASSELDPRETQYF. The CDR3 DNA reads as TGTGCCAGCAGTGAATTGGACCCTCGGGAGACCCAGTACTTC.

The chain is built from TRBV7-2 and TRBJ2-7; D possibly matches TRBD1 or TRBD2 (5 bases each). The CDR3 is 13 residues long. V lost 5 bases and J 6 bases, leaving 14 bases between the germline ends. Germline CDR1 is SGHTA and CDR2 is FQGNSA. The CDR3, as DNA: TGTGCCAGCAGCGGAGGCAGGGCGATCGAGCAGTACTTC. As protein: CASSGGRAIEQYF.

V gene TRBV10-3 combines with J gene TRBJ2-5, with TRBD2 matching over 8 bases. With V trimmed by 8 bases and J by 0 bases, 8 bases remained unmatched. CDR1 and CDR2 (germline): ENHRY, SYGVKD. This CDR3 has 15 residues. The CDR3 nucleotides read TGTGCCATCGGGTGGCGGGGGGTCCACCAAGAGACCCAGTACTTC. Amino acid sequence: CAIGWRGVHQETQYF.

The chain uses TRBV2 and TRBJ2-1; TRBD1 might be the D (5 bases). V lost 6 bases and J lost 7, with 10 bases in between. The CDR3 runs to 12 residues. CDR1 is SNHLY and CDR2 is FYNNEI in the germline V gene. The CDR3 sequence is CASSQGRNEQFF. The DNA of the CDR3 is TGTGCCAGCAGCCAGGGTAGGAATGAGCAGTTCTTC.

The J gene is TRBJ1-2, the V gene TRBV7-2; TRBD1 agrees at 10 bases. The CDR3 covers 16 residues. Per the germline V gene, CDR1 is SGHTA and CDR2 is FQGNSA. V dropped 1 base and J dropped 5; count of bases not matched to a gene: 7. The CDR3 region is CASSLDRDRGLYGYTF. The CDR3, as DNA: TGTGCCAGCAGCTTAGACAGGGACAGGGGTCTTTATGGCTACACCTTC.

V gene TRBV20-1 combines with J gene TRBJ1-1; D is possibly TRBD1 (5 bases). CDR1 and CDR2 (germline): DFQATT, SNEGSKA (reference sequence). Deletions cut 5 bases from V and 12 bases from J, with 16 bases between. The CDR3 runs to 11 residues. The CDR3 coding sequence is TGCAGTGCTTCCAATGGGGCTGAGACTTTCTTT. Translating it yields CSASNGAETFF.

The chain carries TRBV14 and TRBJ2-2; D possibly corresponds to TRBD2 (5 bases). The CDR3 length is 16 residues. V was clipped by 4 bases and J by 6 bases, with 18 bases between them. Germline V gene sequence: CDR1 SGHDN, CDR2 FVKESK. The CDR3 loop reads CASSRELSLISGELFF. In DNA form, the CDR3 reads TGTGCCAGCAGCCGGGAGCTCTCATTAATCTCCGGGGAGCTGTTTTTT.

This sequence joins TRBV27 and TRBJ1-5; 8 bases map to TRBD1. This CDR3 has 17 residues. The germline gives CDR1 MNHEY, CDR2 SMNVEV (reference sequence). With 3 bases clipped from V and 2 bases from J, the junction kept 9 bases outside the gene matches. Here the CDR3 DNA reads TGTGCCAGCAGTTTGTTTGCCGCGACAGGGGGCAATCAGCCCCAGCATTTT. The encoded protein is CASSLFAATGGNQPQHF.

The CDR3 reads CATAVGGTDNSPLHF. CDR3 bases: TGTGCCACCGCCGTTGGAGGGACTGACAATTCACCCCTCCACTTT. The V call is TRBV10-3, the J call TRBJ1-6, with D possibly being TRBD1 (5 bases). The germline V and J ends were trimmed by 10 bases and 7 bases, with 20 bases remaining between them. The CDR3 sequence is 15 residues long. Germline V gene data show CDR1 as ENHRY and CDR2 as SYGVKD.

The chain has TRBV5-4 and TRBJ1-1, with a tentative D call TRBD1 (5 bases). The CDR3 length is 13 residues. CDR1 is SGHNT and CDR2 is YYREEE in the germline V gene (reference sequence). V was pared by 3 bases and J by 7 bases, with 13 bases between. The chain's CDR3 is CASSWGASLEAFF. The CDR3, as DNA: TGTGCCAGCAGCTGGGGCGCGTCTCTTGAAGCTTTCTTT.

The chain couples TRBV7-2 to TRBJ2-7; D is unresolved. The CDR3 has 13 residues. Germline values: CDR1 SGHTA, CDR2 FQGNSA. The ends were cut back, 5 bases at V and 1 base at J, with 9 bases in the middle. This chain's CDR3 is CASSPLASYEQYF. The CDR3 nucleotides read TGTGCCAGCAGCCCGCTGGCATCCTACGAGCAGTACTTC.

The CDR3, as DNA: TGTGCCAGCAGCAGCCGGGGGGTCTCCTACAATGAGCAGTTCTTC. Translated: CASSSRGVSYNEQFF. J is TRBJ2-1 and V is TRBV7-2, with 7 bases aligning to TRBD2. Germline values: CDR1 SGHTA, CDR2 FQGNSA. The CDR3 contains 15 residues. V trimming: 5 bases; J trimming: 0 bases; junction bases outside the gene matches: 4.

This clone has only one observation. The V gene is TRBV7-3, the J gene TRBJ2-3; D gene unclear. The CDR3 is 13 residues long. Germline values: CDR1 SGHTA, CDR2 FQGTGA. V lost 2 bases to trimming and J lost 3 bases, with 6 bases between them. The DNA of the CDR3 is TGTGCCAGCAGCTTATATAGAACAGATACGCAGTATTTT. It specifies CASSLYRTDTQYF. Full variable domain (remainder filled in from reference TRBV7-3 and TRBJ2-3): GAGVSQTPSNKVTEKGKYVELRCDPISGHTALYWYRQSLGQGPEFLIYFQGTGAADDSGLPNDRFFAVRPEGSVSTLKIQRTERGDSAVYLCASSLYRTDTQYFGPGTRLTVL.

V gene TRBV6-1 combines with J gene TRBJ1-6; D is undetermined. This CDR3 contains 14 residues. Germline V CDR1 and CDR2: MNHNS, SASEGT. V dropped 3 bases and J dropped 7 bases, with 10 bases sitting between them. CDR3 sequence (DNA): TGTGCCAGCAGTGACAGTAGTCGAAATTCACCCCTCCACTTT. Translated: CASSDSSRNSPLHF.

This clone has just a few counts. CDR3 sequence reads: CAWSRSRGEPQHF. The CDR3 coding sequence is TGTGCCTGGAGTCGTTCCCGTGGGGAGCCCCAGCATTTT. The chain couples TRBV30 to TRBJ1-5, with D unresolved. This CDR3 comprises 13 residues. Germline V gives CDR1 GTSNPN, CDR2 SVGIG (reference sequence). V shed 2 bases and J shed 8 bases, with 13 bases lying between them.

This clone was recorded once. CDR3 sequence: CALHRDGYTF. The CDR3 nucleotides read TGTGCCCTACACAGGGATGGCTACACCTTC. The chain employs TRBV30 and TRBJ1-2; D is perhaps TRBD1 (6 bases). Germline loops: CDR1 GTSNPN, CDR2 SVGIG (reference sequence). The germline V and J ends were trimmed by 8 bases and 6 bases, with 10 bases remaining between them. The CDR3 loop spans 10 amino acids.

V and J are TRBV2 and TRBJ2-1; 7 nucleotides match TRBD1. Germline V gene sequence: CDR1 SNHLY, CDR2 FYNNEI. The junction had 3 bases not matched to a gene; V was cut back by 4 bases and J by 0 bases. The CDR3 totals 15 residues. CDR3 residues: CASSAGTASYNEQFF. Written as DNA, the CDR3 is TGTGCCAGCAGTGCGGGGACAGCCTCCTACAATGAGCAGTTCTTC.

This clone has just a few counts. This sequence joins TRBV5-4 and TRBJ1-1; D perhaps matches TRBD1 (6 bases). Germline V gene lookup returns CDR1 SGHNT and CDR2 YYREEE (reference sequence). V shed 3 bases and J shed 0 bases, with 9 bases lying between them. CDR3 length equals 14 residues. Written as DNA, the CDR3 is TGTGCCAGCAGCTCACAGGGAATGAACACTGAAGCTTTCTTT. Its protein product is CASSSQGMNTEAFF.

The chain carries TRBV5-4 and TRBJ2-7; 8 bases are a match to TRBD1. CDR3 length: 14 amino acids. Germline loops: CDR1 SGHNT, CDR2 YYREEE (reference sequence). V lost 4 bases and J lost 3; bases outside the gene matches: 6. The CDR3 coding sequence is TGTGCCAGCAGCCGGGGACAGGTGAACTACGAGCAGTACTTC. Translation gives CASSRGQVNYEQYF.

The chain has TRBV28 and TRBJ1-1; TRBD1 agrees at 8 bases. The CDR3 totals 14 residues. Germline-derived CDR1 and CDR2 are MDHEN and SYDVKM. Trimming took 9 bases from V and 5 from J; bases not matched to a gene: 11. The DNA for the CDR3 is TGTGCCAGTATTTCTCCAGGGGGCGGTACTGAAGCTTTCTTT. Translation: CASISPGGGTEAFF.

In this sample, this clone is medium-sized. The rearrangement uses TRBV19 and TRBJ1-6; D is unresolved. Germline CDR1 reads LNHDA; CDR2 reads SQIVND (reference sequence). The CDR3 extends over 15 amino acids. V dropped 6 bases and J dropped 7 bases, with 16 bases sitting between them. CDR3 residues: CASSWTPSVNSPLHF. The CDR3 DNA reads TGTGCCAGTAGCTGGACTCCAAGTGTGAATTCACCCCTCCACTTT.